Presented here are 30 T cell receptor beta chains from one specimen sequenced in a study of blood T cell repertoires in COVID-19. Method: immunoSEQ multiplex PCR; TCRdb's copy keeps in-frame clones and lacks some. In the table there are tens of thousands of clones, around 80% of which are singletons. The sequencing input was peripheral blood. Every receptor here comes from a man between 60 and 70 years old with acute or convalescent COVID-19.

This chain uses TRBV27 with TRBJ1-1; perhaps TRBD1 as D (6 bases). This CDR3 is built from 14 residues. Germline-derived CDR1 and CDR2 are MNHEY and SMNVEV (reference sequence). V dropped 2 bases and J dropped 0 bases, with 7 bases sitting between them. The CDR3 DNA reads TGTGCCAGCAGTTTACAGGGGATGAACACTGAAGCTTTCTTT. Its translation: CASSLQGMNTEAFF.

This CDR3 is CASSLLGGGQETNYGYTF. CDR3 nucleotides: TGTGCCAGCAGTCTCCTGGGGGGGGGACAGGAAACTAACTATGGCTACACCTTC. The chain has TRBV28 and TRBJ1-2; 8 bases map to TRBD1. This CDR3 has 18 amino acids. Trimming removed 5 bases from V and 0 bases from J; junction bases left unmatched: 14. Germline CDR1 is MDHEN and CDR2 is SYDVKM.

In this sample, this clone turned up once. This sequence joins TRBV5-1 and TRBJ1-4; D gene uncertain. The V and J ends lost 1 base and 4 bases respectively, with 5 bases between them. Germline V gene lookup returns CDR1 SGHRS and CDR2 YFSETQ. CDR3 size: 13 residues. The DNA for the CDR3 is TGCGCCAGCAGCTTGACAGATAATGAAAAACTGTTTTTT. Its translation: CASSLTDNEKLFF.

This chain connects TRBV7-9 to TRBJ1-2; 7 bases fit TRBD1. This CDR3 region has 14 residues. Germline CDR1 reads SEHNR; CDR2 reads FQNEAQ (reference sequence). J lost 6 bases, V lost 8 bases, and 12 bases had no gene match. The CDR3 region is CASSAPDRAHGYTF. The CDR3 bases are TGTGCCAGCTCTGCTCCCGACAGGGCCCATGGCTACACCTTC.

The J gene is TRBJ1-1, the V gene TRBV28; D gene uncertain. Germline loops: CDR1 MDHEN, CDR2 SYDVKM. V lost 7 bases and J 7 bases, leaving 13 bases between the germline ends. The CDR3 is made up of 12 amino acids. Written as DNA, the CDR3 is TGTGCCAGCACCGACGCGGGGAGTGAAGCTTTCTTT. Encoded protein: CASTDAGSEAFF.

The genes are TRBV5-1 and TRBJ2-2, with 9 bases matching TRBD1. V was pared by 6 bases and J by 2 bases, with 8 bases of the junction left unmatched. CDR3 length: 16 residues. From germline, CDR1 is SGHRS and CDR2 YFSETQ. CDR3 coding DNA: TGCGCCAGCAACAACCGACAGGGGGTAAACACCGGGGAGCTGTTTTTT. Its translation is CASNNRQGVNTGELFF.

The chain couples TRBV3-1 (or the pseudogene TRBV3-2) to TRBJ1-6; D possibly corresponds to TRBD1 (6 bases). V was shortened by 5 bases and J by 7 bases, with 15 bases between the two germline ends. CDR1 and CDR2 (germline): LGHDT, YNNKEL (reference sequence). This CDR3 is 15 amino acids long. The CDR3 DNA follows: TGTGCCAGCAGCAAACAGGGCCATGGGAATTCACCCCTCCACTTT. Translating gives CASSKQGHGNSPLHF.

The J gene is TRBJ1-5, the V gene TRBV30; D is unclear. The V gene's germline CDR1 is GTSNPN and CDR2 SVGIG (reference sequence). The CDR3 loop spans 14 amino acids. The germline V and J ends were trimmed by 2 bases and 5 bases, with 13 bases remaining between them. CDR3 sequence (DNA): TGTGCCTGGAGTACCACGGTACGGGATCAGCCCCAGCATTTT. Translated: CAWSTTVRDQPQHF.

DNA of the CDR3: TGCGCCAGCAGCCATCACCAGGGGCCAAACACTGAAGCTTTCTTT. Translating it yields CASSHHQGPNTEAFF. The chain has TRBV4-1 and TRBJ1-1; D might be TRBD1 (6 bases). The ends were cut back, 3 bases at V and 2 bases at J, with 13 bases in the middle. CDR1 and CDR2 from the germline V gene are MGHRA and YSYEKL. There are 15 residues in the CDR3.

V is TRBV5-1 and J is TRBJ1-3, with D possibly TRBD1 on 6 matching bases. The CDR3 is 15 residues long. Germline CDR1 SGHRS, CDR2 YFSETQ. Trimming took off 2 bases at V and 0 bases at J, with 9 bases between the two ends. The CDR3 nucleotides read TGCGCCAGCAGCTTAGGACAGAACTCTGGAAACACCATATATTTT. Protein sequence: CASSLGQNSGNTIYF.

The chain carries TRBV28 and TRBJ2-1; 10 nucleotides align to TRBD2. Germline CDR1 MDHEN, CDR2 SYDVKM. CDR3 length equals 17 residues. The junction had 6 bases not matched to a gene; V was cut back by 1 base and J by 3 bases. This CDR3 reads CASSLLALAGNYNEQFF. CDR3 nucleotides: TGTGCCAGCAGTTTATTGGCACTAGCGGGGAACTACAATGAGCAGTTCTTC.

In its sample, this clone was seen a few times. V usage is TRBV28 and J usage is TRBJ1-1; the D is unclear. The germline V gene has CDR1 MDHEN and CDR2 SYDVKM. There are 12 residues in the CDR3. Trimming stripped 7 bases from V and 6 bases from J, with 12 bases between. DNA for the CDR3: TGTGCCAGCACCAATGGGAGGGCTGAAGCTTTCTTT. Amino acid sequence: CASTNGRAEAFF.

This clone was picked up a small number of times. This chain connects TRBV6-6 to TRBJ1-2; no clear D gene. Per the germline V gene, CDR1 is MNHNY and CDR2 is SVGAGI (reference sequence). The CDR3 covers 15 residues. V was cut by 5 bases and J by 0 bases, with 13 bases left in between. The CDR3 DNA follows: TGTGCCAGCAGTAGCCTCAGGCCTTCTAACTATGGCTACACCTTC. It is translated as CASSSLRPSNYGYTF.

This chain uses TRBV19 with TRBJ1-5; 7 nucleotides match TRBD1. The length of the CDR3 is 14 residues. V was pared by 5 bases and J by 7 bases, with 8 bases of the junction left unmatched. In germline, CDR1 is LNHDA, CDR2 SQIVND (reference sequence). CDR3 protein: CASSFLGGPQPQHF. CDR3 nucleotides: TGTGCCAGTAGTTTCTTAGGGGGCCCGCAGCCCCAGCATTTT.

The rearrangement uses TRBV6-5 and TRBJ1-1, with D tentatively TRBD1 (5 bases). The germline V and J ends were trimmed by 6 bases and 3 bases, with 11 bases remaining between them. Looked up from germline, CDR1 is MNHEY and CDR2 is SVGAGI. The CDR3 is 13 amino acids. The CDR3 coding sequence is TGTGCCAGCAGAGCCGGGACTCACACTGAAGCTTTCTTT. Translated, it gives CASRAGTHTEAFF.

V and J are TRBV29-1 and TRBJ1-5; TRBD1 agrees at 8 bases. CDR3 length equals 16 residues. Losses at the gene ends were 6 bases for V and 1 base for J; bases not matched to a gene: 11. Germline CDR1 SQVTM, CDR2 ANQGSEA. The CDR3 DNA sequence: TGCAGCGTCCGCCCCCCGACAGGGGACAGCAATCAGCCCCAGCATTTT. Protein sequence: CSVRPPTGDSNQPQHF.

The genes are TRBV12-5 and TRBJ1-1; a possible D gene is TRBD1 (5 bases). Germline V gene lookup returns CDR1 LGHNT and CDR2 FRNRAP. V lost 1 base and J lost 3, with 18 bases in between. The CDR3 covers 17 residues. CDR3 nucleotides: TGTGCTAGTGGTTTGGGGGGACTCTCACAGGCGGACACTGAAGCTTTCTTT. Its protein product is CASGLGGLSQADTEAFF.

This chain joins TRBV6-5 and TRBJ2-5, with D maybe TRBD1 (6 bases). Germline-derived CDR1 and CDR2 are MNHEY and SVGAGI. Trimming stripped 2 bases from V and 4 bases from J, with 11 bases between. The CDR3 extends over 14 amino acids. CDR3 sequence reads: CASSYTGSRETQYF. The DNA for the CDR3 is TGTGCCAGCAGTTACACAGGGAGTCGAGAGACCCAGTACTTC.

The J gene is TRBJ2-4, the V gene TRBV18, with D possibly matching TRBD1 (5 bases). There are 18 residues in the CDR3. From germline, CDR1 is KGHSH and CDR2 LQKENI. V was clipped by 0 bases and J by 0 bases, with 15 bases between them. The CDR3 spells CASSPPAGHIIAKNIQYF. The CDR3 bases are TGTGCCAGCTCACCACCGGCCGGACACATAATAGCCAAAAACATTCAGTACTTC.

V usage is TRBV5-4 and J usage is TRBJ2-2, with D perhaps matching TRBD1 (6 bases). CDR1 is SGHNT, CDR2 YYREEE, per germline (reference sequence). This CDR3 spans 16 amino acids. V was pared by 4 bases and J by 4 bases, with 17 bases between. The CDR3, as DNA: TGTGCCAGCAGCCAAGACAGGTTGCGGAGCACCGGGGAGCTGTTTTTT. This sequence encodes CASSQDRLRSTGELFF. Full variable domain (remainder filled in from reference TRBV5-4 and TRBJ2-2): ETGVTQSPTHLIKTRGQQVTLRCSSQSGHNTVSWYQQALGQGPQFIFQYYREEENGRGNFPPRFSGLQFPNYSSELNVNALELDDSALYLCASSQDRLRSTGELFFGEGSRLTVL.

This clone was found a few times. The chain employs TRBV6-5 and TRBJ1-1; maybe TRBD1 (5 bases). Trimming cost V 1 base and J 1 base, with 7 bases left between them. The CDR3 totals 14 residues. Germline CDR1 MNHEY, CDR2 SVGAGI. CDR3 protein: CASSYYGGNTEAFF. CDR3 nucleotides: TGTGCCAGCAGTTACTACGGGGGGAACACTGAAGCTTTCTTT.

The J gene is TRBJ1-1, the V gene TRBV28; the match to TRBD1 covers 9 bases. After removal of 4 bases from V and 3 bases from J, the junction contained 12 bases not matched to a gene. This CDR3 contains 17 residues. CDR1 is MDHEN, CDR2 SYDVKM, per germline. The CDR3 DNA sequence: TGTGCCAGCAGTTCAATAGGACAGGGGACTGGGGACACTGAAGCTTTCTTT. It translates to CASSSIGQGTGDTEAFF. Full variable domain (missing parts from reference TRBV28 and TRBJ1-1): DVKVTQSSRYLVKRTGEKVFLECVQDMDHENMFWYRQDPGLGLRLIYFSYDVKMKEKGDIPEGYSVSREKKERFSLILESASTNQTSMYLCASSSIGQGTGDTEAFFGQGTRLTVV.

This chain uses TRBV6-6 with TRBJ2-7; tentative D call: TRBD2 (6 bases). With 5 bases removed from V and 6 bases from J, the gap between germline ends came to 11 bases. This CDR3 comprises 12 residues. Per the germline V gene, CDR1 is MNHNY and CDR2 is SVGAGI (reference sequence). The CDR3 coding sequence is TGTGCCAGCAGTCACGGAGGGAGCGAGCAGTACGTC. This translates into CASSHGGSEQYV.

The chain recombines TRBV9 with TRBJ2-5; 16 nucleotides match TRBD2. CDR1 is SGDLS and CDR2 is YYNGEE in the germline V gene. The CDR3 loop spans 13 amino acids. V shed 4 bases, J shed 12 bases, and the junction held 3 bases outside the gene matches. The CDR3 region has the DNA TGTGCCAGCAGCCCCGGGACTAGCGGGAGGGAGTACTTC. It is translated as CASSPGTSGREYF.

The sample holds one count of this clone. The V gene is TRBV5-1, the J gene TRBJ1-1, with TRBD1 identical over 7 bases. CDR1 is SGHRS and CDR2 is YFSETQ in the germline V gene. This CDR3 has 15 residues. V lost 3 bases to trimming and J lost 1 base; unmatched junction nucleotides: 6. The DNA for the CDR3 is TGCGCCAGCAGCTGGGAGACAGGGAAGAACACTGAAGCTTTCTTT. As protein: CASSWETGKNTEAFF.

This clone appeared a few times. The chain joins TRBV5-1 to TRBJ1-4; D remains ambiguous. Trimming cost V 0 bases and J 5 bases, with 8 bases left between them. CDR3 length: 14 residues. The V gene's germline CDR1 is SGHRS and CDR2 YFSETQ. CDR3 nucleotides: TGCGCCAGCAGCTTGGGGTGGGCAAATGAAAAACTGTTTTTT. The encoded protein is CASSLGWANEKLFF.

The V call is TRBV14, the J call TRBJ2-2; 11 nucleotides agree with TRBD2. Germline assignment: CDR1 SGHDN and CDR2 FVKESK. There are 19 residues in the CDR3. V lost 2 bases, J lost 2 bases, and 10 bases stayed unmatched. This CDR3 reads CASSQLPGLAAANTGELFF. The DNA of the CDR3 is TGTGCCAGCAGCCAACTCCCGGGACTAGCGGCGGCTAACACCGGGGAGCTGTTTTTT.

The chain combines TRBV5-5 with TRBJ2-1; 8 bases are shared with TRBD1. V lost 4 bases, J lost 3 bases, and 6 bases stayed unmatched. This CDR3 spans 15 amino acids. Germline CDR1 and CDR2: SGHKS and YYEKEE (reference sequence). Here the CDR3 reads CASSQNRGNYNEQFF. The CDR3 DNA reads as TGTGCCAGCAGCCAGAACAGGGGGAACTACAATGAGCAGTTCTTC.

This clone has more than one count but fewer than ten. This chain links TRBV4-2 with TRBJ2-3, with 8 bases aligning to TRBD2. The J segment lost 4 bases and the V segment lost 3 bases, leaving 6 bases of the junction unmatched. The CDR3 covers 15 residues. The germline V gene has CDR1 LGHNA and CDR2 YNFKEQ. This CDR3 reads CASSQKRGRADTQYF. The CDR3 DNA is TGTGCCAGCAGCCAGAAGCGGGGGCGGGCAGATACGCAGTATTTT.

This clone counts as medium-sized (0.01 to 0.1%). The chain recombines TRBV5-1 with TRBJ2-7; a possible D gene is TRBD2 (5 bases). The CDR3 sequence is 14 residues long. V lost 4 bases to trimming and J lost 0 bases, with 11 bases between them. Germline CDR1 reads SGHRS; CDR2 reads YFSETQ. The CDR3 DNA sequence: TGCGCCAGCAGCCCGTCTGGGAGCTCCTACGAGCAGTACGTC. This encodes CASSPSGSSYEQYV.